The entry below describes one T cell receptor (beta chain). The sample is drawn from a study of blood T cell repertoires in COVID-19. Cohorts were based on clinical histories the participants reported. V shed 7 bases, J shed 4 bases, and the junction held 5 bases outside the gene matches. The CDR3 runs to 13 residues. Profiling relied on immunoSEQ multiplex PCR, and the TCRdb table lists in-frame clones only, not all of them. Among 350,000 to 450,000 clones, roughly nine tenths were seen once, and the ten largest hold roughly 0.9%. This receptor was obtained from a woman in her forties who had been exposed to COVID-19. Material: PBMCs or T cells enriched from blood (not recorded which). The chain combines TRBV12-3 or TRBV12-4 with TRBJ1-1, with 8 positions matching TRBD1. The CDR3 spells CASTLTGGTEAFF. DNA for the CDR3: TGTGCCAGCACCCTAACAGGGGGCACTGAAGCTTTCTTT.